The text below deals with one T cell receptor (beta chain). No antigen is known for it. This CDR3 contains 12 residues. CDR1 GTSNPN and CDR2 SVGIG come from the germline V gene (reference sequence). Trimming removed 1 base at V and 9 bases at J, with 9 bases between. The record originates from a study of early T cells in non-severe SARS-CoV-2 infection. The overall study: Sequenced bulk RNA came from whole blood that was unsorted, and chains were unpaired. Study conclusions and caveats: Anti-spike CD8 specificities were favored by VDJdb matching, whose results missed private and CD4 specificities.

In the library, individual cDNA molecules carried attached unique molecular identifiers. One entry per CDR3 protein, called by TCRdb with MiXCR from the 5' RACE reads. The data contain approximately 76,000 distinct CDR3 sequences, over 12% of them seen just once; the ten biggest clones take up under 4%. The rearrangement links TRBV30 to TRBJ1-4; no clear D. This TCR came from an adult who was a healthcare worker with PCR-confirmed SARS-CoV-2 infection or an uninfected control (not recorded which). The source material was whole blood. The CDR3 nucleotides read TGTGCCTGGAGTGGTCCCAAGCAAAAACTGTTTTTT. As protein: CAWSGPKQKLFF.